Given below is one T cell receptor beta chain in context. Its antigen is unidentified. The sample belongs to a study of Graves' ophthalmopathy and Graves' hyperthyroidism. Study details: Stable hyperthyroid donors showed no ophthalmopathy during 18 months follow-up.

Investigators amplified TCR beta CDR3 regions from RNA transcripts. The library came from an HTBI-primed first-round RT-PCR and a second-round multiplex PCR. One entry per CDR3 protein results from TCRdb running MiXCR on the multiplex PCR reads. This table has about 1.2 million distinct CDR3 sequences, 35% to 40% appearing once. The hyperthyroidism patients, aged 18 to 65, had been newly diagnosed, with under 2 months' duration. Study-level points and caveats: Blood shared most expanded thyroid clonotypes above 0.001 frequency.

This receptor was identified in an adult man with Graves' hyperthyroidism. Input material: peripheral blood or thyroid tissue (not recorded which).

The DNA of the CDR3 is TGTGCCACCAACCAGGCTCCTAGACAGGGCGTCTATGGCTACACCTTC. It yields the protein CATNQAPRQGVYGYTF. V is TRBV25-1 and J is TRBJ1-2; 7 bases match TRBD1. J was trimmed by 4 bases and V by 10 bases; bases with no gene match: 18. Germline V gives CDR1 MGHDK, CDR2 SYGVNS. The CDR3 totals 16 residues.